Listed below are T cell receptor beta chains from one sample, sequenced in a study of CD8+CD57+ T cells in acquired aplastic anemia. TCRdb reprocessed the reads with MiXCR, giving one entry per CDR3 protein. The sample lists over 150,000 distinct CDR3 sequences; just under 45% were seen once. Sequencing used sorted CD4+, CD8+, or CD8+CD57+ T cells (not recorded which) from PBMCs. The origin of the receptors is a human donor in good health. Both conserved end residues are part of each CDR3. The order of the fields is clone size, V gene, D gene, J gene, CDR3 protein, CDR3 DNA. D genes are given only for firm matches. The size of a clone is reported for some rows only, either as once, few or many, or as a class for expanded clones.

many,TRBV10-3,TRBD1,TRBJ2-1,CAIRDRPVEEQFF,TGTGCCATCCGGGACAGGCCTGTAGAAGAGCAGTTCTTC
NA,TRBV20-1,NA,TRBJ1-1,CSARDYREGLRQIRTEAFF,TGCAGTGCTAGAGATTATCGCGAGGGTTTGCGACAAATTAGAACTGAAGCTTTCTTT
many,TRBV5-1,TRBD1,TRBJ1-2,CASRTTGGHGYTF,TGCGCCAGCCGGACGACAGGGGGCCATGGCTACACCTTC
many,TRBV5-4,TRBD2,TRBJ2-3,CASSGTGTSGYTDTQYF,TGTGCCAGCAGCGGCACCGGGACTAGCGGATACACAGATACGCAGTATTTT
NA,TRBV5-6,TRBD2,TRBJ2-3,CASSLAWLAGSLSTDTQYF,TGTGCCAGCAGCTTGGCCTGGCTAGCGGGGAGCCTAAGCACAGATACGCAGTATTTT
NA,TRBV7-2,NA,TRBJ1-2,CASSFVQPGQNYGYTF,TGTGCCAGCAGCTTCGTCCAACCCGGACAGAACTATGGCTACACCTTC
many,TRBV30,NA,TRBJ1-2,CAWSPGVGYTF,TGTGCCTGGAGTCCAGGGGTTGGCTACACCTTC
many,TRBV7-2,TRBD1,TRBJ1-1,CASSLMGQGTTEAFF,TGTGCCAGCAGCTTGATGGGACAGGGCACAACTGAAGCTTTCTTT
NA,TRBV6-1,TRBD1,TRBJ2-5,CASSEIDRVVETQYF,TGTGCCAGCAGTGAGATTGACAGGGTCGTAGAGACCCAGTACTTC
many,TRBV6-1,TRBD2,TRBJ2-1,CASRTSGSWDNEQFF,TGTGCCAGCCGAACTAGCGGGAGTTGGGACAATGAGCAGTTCTTC
NA,TRBV7-8,NA,TRBJ1-1,CASSFQAGSGEAFF,TGTGCCAGCAGCTTCCAGGCAGGGAGTGGTGAAGCTTTCTTT
NA,TRBV2,TRBD2,TRBJ2-5,CASMTSGGRETQYF,TGTGCCAGCATGACTAGCGGGGGGCGGGAGACCCAGTACTTC
NA,TRBV7-8,NA,TRBJ2-1,CASSSRGGYYNEQFF,TGTGCCAGCAGCTCAAGAGGGGGTTACTACAATGAGCAGTTCTTC
few,TRBV20-1,NA,TRBJ1-5,CSAPRQAGTNQPQHF,TGCAGTGCCCCAAGACAGGCGGGCACCAATCAGCCCCAGCATTTT
many,TRBV5-1,NA,TRBJ2-2,CASSWTGTGELFF,TGCGCCAGCAGCTGGACGGGCACCGGGGAGCTGTTTTTT
NA,TRBV7-2,TRBD2,TRBJ2-5,CASSLDLAGETQYF,TGTGCCAGCAGCTTAGATCTAGCGGGAGAGACCCAGTACTTC
many,TRBV5-1,TRBD2,TRBJ2-1,CASSFGTSGNNEQFF,TGCGCCAGCAGTTTCGGGACTAGCGGAAACAATGAGCAGTTCTTC
NA,TRBV15,TRBD1,TRBJ2-1,CATRTGAYDEQFF,TGTGCCACGAGGACAGGGGCTTATGATGAGCAGTTCTTC
many,TRBV11-2,NA,TRBJ1-2,CASSLDQGAVFKDGYTF,TGTGCCAGCAGCTTAGATCAAGGGGCTGTGTTTAAGGATGGCTACACCTTC
once,TRBV2,NA,TRBJ2-3,CASSETGTGTQYF,TGTGCCAGCAGTGAAACCGGGACCGGTACGCAGTATTTT
many,TRBV20-1,TRBD2,TRBJ2-3,CSARLTSGRAVDTQYF,TGCAGTGCCCGCCTGACTAGCGGGAGGGCCGTAGATACGCAGTATTTT
few,TRBV30,TRBD1,TRBJ1-1,CAWSGDRGLNTEAFF,TGTGCCTGGAGCGGGGACAGGGGGCTGAACACTGAAGCTTTCTTT
many,TRBV6-1,NA,TRBJ2-3,CASITSTDTQYF,TGTGCCAGCATCACTAGCACAGATACGCAGTATTTT
many,TRBV19,NA,TRBJ2-2,CASSSGTANTGELFF,TGTGCCAGTAGTAGCGGGACAGCCAACACCGGGGAGCTGTTTTTT
NA,TRBV27,NA,TRBJ1-1,CASSFRTVQRDTEAFF,TGTGCCAGCAGTTTCCGGACAGTCCAGCGGGACACTGAAGCTTTCTTT
many,TRBV6-5,NA,TRBJ2-7,CASSYSGRGKAYEQYF,TGTGCCAGCAGTTACTCAGGGCGGGGCAAGGCCTACGAGCAGTACTTC
NA,TRBV9,NA,TRBJ2-1,CASSLPGRGLNEQFF,TGTGCCAGCAGCCTACCGGGACGTGGACTTAATGAGCAGTTCTTC
few,TRBV15,NA,TRBJ2-7,CATSESRGRDEQYF,TGTGCCACCAGCGAGTCTCGAGGGCGGGACGAGCAGTACTTC
many,TRBV9,NA,TRBJ2-3,CASSELGHSTDTQYF,TGTGCCAGCAGCGAGTTGGGACATAGCACAGATACGCAGTATTTT
many,TRBV6-1,NA,TRBJ2-7,CASSWGKDYEQYF,TGTGCCAGCAGTTGGGGAAAGGACTACGAGCAGTACTTC
NA,TRBV9,TRBD1,TRBJ1-2,CASSVGTTGGKDGYTF,TGTGCCAGCAGCGTAGGAACGACAGGGGGGAAGGATGGCTACACCTTC
NA,TRBV12-1,NA,TRBJ1-4,CASSSPGQRHEKLFF,TGTGCCAGCAGCTCCCCGGGACAAAGACATGAAAAACTGTTTTTT
NA,TRBV14,TRBD2,TRBJ2-1,CASSQDWRGGYNEQFF,TGTGCCAGCAGCCAAGACTGGCGGGGGGGTTACAATGAGCAGTTCTTC
NA,TRBV2,NA,TRBJ2-3,CASVPGPTTDTQYF,TGTGCCAGCGTTCCCGGGCCGACCACAGATACGCAGTATTTT
many,TRBV20-1,TRBD1,TRBJ1-1,CSASQTGENTEAFF,TGCAGTGCTTCCCAGACAGGGGAGAACACTGAAGCTTTCTTT
many,TRBV7-2,NA,TRBJ1-2,CASSLAGPTNYGYTF,TGTGCCAGCAGCTTAGCAGGTCCCACTAACTATGGCTACACCTTC
many,TRBV6-2/TRBV6-3,NA,TRBJ1-5,CASSRPTQPQHF,TGTGCCAGCAGTCGACCGACCCAGCCCCAGCATTTT
NA,TRBV2,TRBD2,TRBJ2-7,CAILLRGAGEQYF,TGTGCCATACTCTTGCGGGGGGCCGGGGAGCAGTACTTC
NA,TRBV24-1,NA,TRBJ2-3,CATREDRKRRRGDRIDTQYF,TGTGCCACCAGGGAGGACAGGAAACGAAGGCGGGGAGACCGCATAGATACGCAGTATTTT
few,TRBV3-1,TRBD1,TRBJ2-5,CASSQDGRQGEETQYF,TGTGCCAGCAGCCAAGATGGGAGACAGGGTGAAGAGACCCAGTACTTC
once,TRBV20-1,TRBD2,TRBJ2-7,CSARDVGGLSYEQYF,TGCAGTGCTAGAGATGTGGGGGGGTTAAGCTACGAGCAGTACTTC
many,TRBV4-3,NA,TRBJ2-7,CASSQEGGYEQYF,TGCGCCAGCAGCCAAGAGGGCGGCTACGAGCAGTACTTC
NA,TRBV25-1,NA,TRBJ1-2,CATSEGFYGYTF,TGTGCCACCAGTGAGGGATTCTATGGCTACACCTTC
NA,TRBV18,TRBD1,TRBJ2-1,CASSAGTGEFNEQFF,TGTGCCAGCTCGGCCGGGACAGGGGAATTCAATGAGCAGTTCTTC
NA,TRBV7-9,NA,TRBJ1-2,CASEQGGYGYTF,TGTGCCAGCGAGCAGGGTGGCTATGGCTACACCTTC
few,TRBV20-1,NA,TRBJ2-7,CSARVSGSHEQYF,TGCAGTGCTAGAGTCTCAGGGTCCCACGAGCAGTACTTC